Listed here are 14 T cell receptor beta chains from one sample, sequenced in a study of T cell responses to AZD1222 COVID-19 vaccine. Measured with immunoSEQ multiplex PCR; TCRdb has only the in-frame clones, and not every one. There are about 110,000 clones in the sample; about nine tenths occur only once, and about 1.6% lies in the top ten. Sequenced here: peripheral blood, sampled on day 0 of AZD1222 vaccination. The source is an adult in good health.

The chain carries TRBV11-2 and TRBJ2-7, with D maybe TRBD1 (5 bases). Between the trimmed V and J ends, which lost 0 bases and 9 bases, there was a span of 12 bases. This CDR3 region has 13 residues. The germline CDR1 and CDR2 sequences are SGHAT and FQNNGV. CDR3 residues: CASSLDRRQLQYF. In DNA form, the CDR3 reads TGTGCCAGCAGCTTAGACCGACGACAGTTGCAGTACTTC.

The V and J genes are TRBV15 and TRBJ2-7; TRBD1 aligns across 9 bases. V lost 2 bases and J lost 1; bases outside the gene matches: 6. This CDR3 has 16 residues. Germline V CDR1 and CDR2: LNHNV, YYDKDF (reference sequence). The CDR3 DNA is TGTGCCACCAGCAGAACCACAGGGGGCGCGTCCTACGAGCAGTACTTC. Translation gives CATSRTTGGASYEQYF.

In its sample, this clone was seen once. The rearrangement links TRBV14 to TRBJ2-5; no definite D call. CDR3 size: 12 residues. Trimming cost V 4 bases and J 0 bases, with 3 bases left between them. Germline V gives CDR1 SGHDN, CDR2 FVKESK. CDR3 DNA: TGTGCCAGCAGCCTATACCAAGAGACCCAGTACTTC. Translation gives CASSLYQETQYF.

This clone was detected a few times. Within the sample, other DNA sequences also encode this same CDR3. The chain couples TRBV5-1 to TRBJ2-7; possibly TRBD1 or TRBD2 for D (5 bases each). V was trimmed by 2 bases and J by 0 bases, leaving 9 bases between them. Germline V gives CDR1 SGHRS, CDR2 YFSETQ. The CDR3 covers 14 residues. CDR3 in DNA: TGCGCCAGCAGCTTTGGGGACGGCTCCTACGAGCAGTACTTC. Translated: CASSFGDGSYEQYF.

The gene calls are TRBV14 and TRBJ2-2; the D is unclear. CDR1 and CDR2 from the germline V gene are SGHDN and FVKESK. V was shortened by 6 bases and J by 6 bases, with 14 bases between the two germline ends. CDR3 length: 14 amino acids. The CDR3 spells CASRTQASAGELFF. The CDR3 DNA sequence: TGTGCCAGCAGAACCCAAGCGTCCGCCGGGGAGCTGTTTTTT.

The chain couples TRBV5-4 to TRBJ1-2, with 9 bases matching TRBD1. V gave up 6 bases and J gave up 5 bases; unmatched junction bases: 11. Germline V lookup: CDR1 SGHNT, CDR2 YYREEE (reference sequence). This CDR3 is 15 amino acids long. The CDR3: CASISPGQGSYGYTF. As DNA, the CDR3 is TGTGCCAGCATCTCACCGGGACAGGGAAGTTATGGCTACACCTTC.

The rearrangement links TRBV7-9 to TRBJ2-7; D not certain. Germline-derived CDR1 and CDR2 are SEHNR and FQNEAQ (reference sequence). This CDR3 is built from 15 residues. Trimming took off 1 base at V and 3 bases at J, with 13 bases between the two ends. CDR3 DNA: TGTGCCAGCAGCTTAGAGGGCTCCCGGGTCTACGAGCAGTACTTC. Translation: CASSLEGSRVYEQYF.

This clone was observed a single time. The chain joins TRBV27 to TRBJ2-2; TRBD2 is a possible D gene (6 bases). Trimming left V 8 bases short and J 4 bases short, with 17 bases between. Germline assignment: CDR1 MNHEY and CDR2 SMNVEV (reference sequence). This CDR3 is 15 amino acids long. This CDR3 reads CASRAEGLITGELFF. The CDR3 nucleotides are TGTGCCAGCCGAGCGGAGGGACTGATCACCGGGGAGCTGTTTTTT.

J is TRBJ1-2 and V is TRBV6-5; D is unresolved. CDR3 size: 12 residues. Germline V lookup: CDR1 MNHEY, CDR2 SVGAGI. Trimming cost V 0 bases and J 8 bases, with 7 bases left between them. CDR3 in DNA: TGTGCCAGCAGTTACTCGGGTCGGGGCTACACCTTC. It translates to CASSYSGRGYTF.

The chain uses TRBV4-1 and TRBJ1-2; D gene ambiguous. Germline loops: CDR1 MGHRA, CDR2 YSYEKL. V was trimmed by 7 bases and J by 2 bases, leaving 17 bases between them. The CDR3 runs to 15 residues. The CDR3 region has the DNA TGCGCCAGCACCACCGTAACCGGGAACAACTATGGCTACACCTTC. Encoded protein: CASTTVTGNNYGYTF.

The rearrangement links TRBV12-3 or TRBV12-4 to TRBJ1-1; D uncertain. CDR3 length equals 12 residues. V shed 3 bases and J shed 11 bases, with 13 bases lying between them. The CDR3 sequence is CASSFESLRAFF. CDR3 in DNA: TGTGCCAGCAGTTTTGAGAGCCTGCGGGCTTTCTTT.

Here the CDR3 reads CASGTTGRGAKNIQYF. The CDR3 DNA reads TGCGCCAGCGGTACTACAGGGAGAGGAGCCAAAAACATTCAGTACTTC. The chain combines TRBV4-1 with TRBJ2-4; D is perhaps TRBD1 (6 bases). V gave up 8 bases and J gave up 0 bases, with 17 bases separating them. Germline lookup yields CDR1 MGHRA and CDR2 YSYEKL. CDR3 size: 16 residues.

This rearrangement joins TRBV6-5 to TRBJ2-3; D is possibly TRBD2 (5 bases). The CDR3 sequence is 15 residues long. The V end was cut by 6 bases, the J end by 2 bases, with 15 bases between. Germline lookup yields CDR1 MNHEY and CDR2 SVGAGI. This chain's CDR3 is CASRDFGNPTDTQYF. CDR3 nucleotides: TGTGCCAGCAGAGATTTCGGGAACCCCACAGATACGCAGTATTTT.

The genes are TRBV11-2 and TRBJ2-3; D might be TRBD1 (6 bases). Trimming cost V 5 bases and J 4 bases, with 16 bases left between them. The CDR3 runs to 15 residues. CDR1 SGHAT and CDR2 FQNNGV come from the germline V gene. The CDR3 is CASSPGVGEADTQYF. CDR3 coding DNA: TGTGCCAGCAGCCCAGGGGTCGGGGAAGCAGATACGCAGTATTTT.